These 14 T cell receptor beta chains came from one sample sequenced in a study of Ad26.COV2.S vaccination and SARS-CoV-2 variants. Clones were sequenced by immunoSEQ multiplex PCR, and TCRdb holds only the in-frame ones, with some missing. Among some 640,000 clones listed, more than 70% were seen once. Treatment noted: 15 to 20 received Ad26.COV2.S at low or high dose, single or two shots; about 5 received placebo; per-sample allocation not given. Following the first vaccine or placebo injection, samples were taken on day 63. The sample consisted of peripheral blood, taken in a trial of Ad26.COV2.S vaccine versus placebo. The receptor source for this set is a person between 18 and 59 years old who received the Ad26.COV2.S COVID-19 vaccine or a placebo.

The chain carries TRBV29-1 and TRBJ1-4, with D maybe TRBD1 (5 bases). Germline-derived CDR1 and CDR2 are SQVTM and ANQGSEA. The V and J ends lost 7 bases and 4 bases respectively, with 13 bases between them. This CDR3 contains 13 residues. DNA for the CDR3: TGCAGCGCCACCCAAGACAGTAATGAAAAACTGTTTTTT. Translating gives CSATQDSNEKLFF. The full variable domain, completed using reference TRBV29-1 and TRBJ1-4, is SAVISQKPSRDICQRGTSLTIQCQVDSQVTMMFWYRQQPGQSLTLIATANQGSEATYESGFVIDKFPISRPNLTFSTLTVSNMSPEDSSIYLCSATQDSNEKLFFGSGTQLSVL.

V gene TRBV18 combines with J gene TRBJ2-1; 7 bases agree with TRBD2. The germline CDR1 and CDR2 sequences are KGHSH and LQKENI. V lost 0 bases and J lost 9; bases outside the gene matches: 8. The CDR3 sequence is 15 residues long. CDR3: CASSPPWEGLGEQFF. In DNA form, the CDR3 reads TGTGCCAGCTCACCACCGTGGGAGGGCCTTGGTGAGCAGTTCTTC.

The CDR3 is CSAGQERGYTF. DNA of the CDR3: TGCAGCGCCGGACAGGAGAGGGGCTACACCTTC. The chain recombines TRBV29-1 with TRBJ1-2; 7 nucleotides match TRBD1. J lost 8 bases, V lost 7 bases, and 7 bases had no gene match. Germline assignment: CDR1 SQVTM and CDR2 ANQGSEA. The CDR3 totals 11 residues.

The chain couples TRBV18 to TRBJ1-3; 8 bases agree with TRBD1. The V segment lost 3 bases and the J segment 0 bases; nucleotides outside the gene matches: 4. The CDR3 has 16 residues. From germline, CDR1 is KGHSH and CDR2 LQKENI. The CDR3 region has the DNA TGTGCCAGCTCACCGAACAGGGGGAACTCTGGAAACACCATATATTTT. Translated, it gives CASSPNRGNSGNTIYF.

This chain links TRBV3-1 (or the pseudogene TRBV3-2) with TRBJ2-7, with 8 bases matching TRBD2. CDR1 and CDR2 from the germline V gene are LGHDT and YNNKEL (reference sequence). The J segment lost 4 bases and the V segment lost 5 bases, leaving 7 bases of the junction unmatched. This CDR3 is 14 amino acids long. The CDR3 coding sequence is TGTGCCAGCAGCTCCGGGGGGGGGCTGTACGAGCAGTACTTC. It yields the protein CASSSGGGLYEQYF.

The chain employs TRBV11-2 and TRBJ1-1; D is unclear. Germline V gene sequence: CDR1 SGHAT, CDR2 FQNNGV. CDR3 length: 14 residues. V lost 3 bases to trimming and J lost 0 bases, with 8 bases between them. Here the CDR3 DNA reads TGTGCCAGCAGCTTCGGACTGATGAACACTGAAGCTTTCTTT. Translating gives CASSFGLMNTEAFF.

The chain is built from TRBV9 and TRBJ1-2; D remains unclear. This CDR3 spans 12 amino acids. Trimming took off 3 bases at V and 12 bases at J, with 15 bases between the two ends. Germline lookup yields CDR1 SGDLS and CDR2 YYNGEE. CDR3 in amino acids: CASSAPRAGHTF. The CDR3 DNA is TGTGCCAGCAGCGCCCCTCGGGCGGGTCACACCTTC.

This sequence joins TRBV9 and TRBJ2-7; D gene unclear. The CDR3 has 13 amino acids. Trimming pared 0 bases from V and 6 bases from J, leaving 10 bases between. Germline V gene lookup returns CDR1 SGDLS and CDR2 YYNGEE. The DNA for the CDR3 is TGTGCCAGCAGCGTAGAGATCGCGAGCGAGCAGTACTTC. Translating it yields CASSVEIASEQYF.

The chain joins TRBV3-1 (or the pseudogene TRBV3-2) to TRBJ2-3, with D perhaps TRBD2 (5 bases). Germline V gene lookup returns CDR1 LGHDT and CDR2 YNNKEL (reference sequence). The length of the CDR3 is 15 residues. V was pared by 1 base and J by 5 bases, with 13 bases between. The CDR3 DNA reads as TGTGCCAGCAGCCAAGGTTACGGGGTCGGAGATACGCAGTATTTT. This translates into CASSQGYGVGDTQYF.

The genes are TRBV18 and TRBJ2-3, with D possibly TRBD2 on 5 matching bases. The CDR3 runs 15 residues. V lost 0 bases to trimming and J lost 1 base, with 8 bases between them. Germline values: CDR1 KGHSH, CDR2 LQKENI. The CDR3 loop reads CASSPPNSGTDTQYF. In DNA, the CDR3 is TGTGCCAGCTCACCACCGAATAGCGGCACAGATACGCAGTATTTT.

This sequence joins TRBV3-1 (or the pseudogene TRBV3-2) and TRBJ1-6; TRBD1 matches at 11 bases. Per germline, CDR1 LGHDT and CDR2 YNNKEL (reference sequence). This CDR3 has 16 residues. The V segment lost 0 bases and the J segment 14 bases; nucleotides outside the gene matches: 9. DNA for the CDR3: TGTGCCAGCAGCCAAGACCCAAGGACAGGGGGCAAGTCCCTCCACTTT. Translating gives CASSQDPRTGGKSLHF.

This chain joins TRBV6-6 and TRBJ2-7; D tentatively reads TRBD1 or TRBD2 (5 bases each). CDR1 is MNHNY and CDR2 is SVGAGI in the germline V gene (reference sequence). V dropped 7 bases and J dropped 0 bases, with 16 bases sitting between them. This CDR3 has 15 residues. CDR3 sequence (DNA): TGTGCCAGCAATTTGGGGACCGCCAGCTCCTACGAGCAGTACTTC. It translates to CASNLGTASSYEQYF.

The CDR3 protein is CASSTLTGMGNQPQHF. The DNA of the CDR3 is TGTGCCAGTAGTACCCTTACAGGGATGGGCAATCAGCCCCAGCATTTT. The V call is TRBV19, the J call TRBJ1-5, with D tentatively TRBD1 (6 bases). V lost 4 bases to trimming and J lost 2 bases, with 15 bases between them. CDR1 and CDR2 (germline): LNHDA, SQIVND (reference sequence). The CDR3 extends over 16 amino acids.

The V and J genes are TRBV25-1 and TRBJ2-4; D gene unclear. The germline CDR1 and CDR2 sequences are MGHDK and SYGVNS. Trimming removed 6 bases at V and 6 bases at J, with 6 bases between. The CDR3 is made up of 11 amino acids. Here the CDR3 DNA reads TGTGCCAGCAGACTGGGAAACATTCAGTACTTC. It specifies CASRLGNIQYF.